The following is a T cell receptor beta chain sequence with its context. The target antigen is unknown. Looked up from germline, CDR1 is MNHEY and CDR2 is SVGAGI. The germline V and J ends were trimmed by 7 bases and 0 bases, with 10 bases remaining between them. The CDR3 totals 14 residues. Assay used: immunoSEQ multiplex PCR; TCRdb lists only in-frame clones, some missing. Seen here are tens of thousands of clones, roughly 90% observed once, and the top ten hold 7.8%. The data were taken from a study of T cell responses to AZD1222 COVID-19 vaccine. In the study overall: Analysis merged second doses at about 4 or about 12 weeks.

Regarding the study as a whole: Two AZD1222 doses significantly raised spike-specific TCR breadth and depth over controls. The peak T cell response came first, and repertoires were sampled only after it.

The sequence was collected from an adult in good health. This material consisted of peripheral blood, taken on day 0 of AZD1222 vaccination. V gene TRBV6-5 combines with J gene TRBJ2-1; D is ambiguous. The CDR3 region is CASKTPSSYNEQFF. In nucleotides, the CDR3 is TGTGCCAGCAAGACCCCGAGCTCCTACAATGAGCAGTTCTTC.